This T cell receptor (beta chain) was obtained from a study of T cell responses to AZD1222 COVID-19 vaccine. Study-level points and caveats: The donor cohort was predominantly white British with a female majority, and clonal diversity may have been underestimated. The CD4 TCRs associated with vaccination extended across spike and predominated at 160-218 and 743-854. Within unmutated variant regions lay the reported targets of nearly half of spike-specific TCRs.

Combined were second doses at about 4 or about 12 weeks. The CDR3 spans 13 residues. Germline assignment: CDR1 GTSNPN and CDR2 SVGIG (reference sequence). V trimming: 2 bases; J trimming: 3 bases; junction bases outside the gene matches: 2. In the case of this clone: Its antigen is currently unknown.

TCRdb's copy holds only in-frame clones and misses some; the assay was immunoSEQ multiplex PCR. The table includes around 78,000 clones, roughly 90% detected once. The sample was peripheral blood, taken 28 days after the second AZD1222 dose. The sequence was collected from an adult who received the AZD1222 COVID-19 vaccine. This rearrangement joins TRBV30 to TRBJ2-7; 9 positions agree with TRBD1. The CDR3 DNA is TGTGCCTGGAGTACAGGGGGCGGCTACGAGCAGTACTTC. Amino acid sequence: CAWSTGGGYEQYF. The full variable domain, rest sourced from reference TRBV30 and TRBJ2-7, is SQTIHQWPATLVQPVGSPLSLECTVEGTSNPNLYWYRQAAGRGLQLLFYSVGIGQISSEVPQNLSASRPQDRQFILSSKKLLLSDSGFYLCAWSTGGGYEQYFGPGTRLTVT.